Below are 9 T cell receptor beta chains sequenced from a single sample in a study of tumor-infiltrating lymphocytes in primary liver carcinoma. Co-extracted RNA and DNA came from roughly 20-30 mg of unsorted bulk tissue. Starting material of approximately 500 ng total RNA yielded TCR beta cDNA via a constant-region primer. Three nested multiplex PCR rounds of slightly modified ARM-PCR generated TCR beta libraries. For around 9 cycles apiece, the opening two PCR rounds ran with TRBV1-TRBV30 forward primers and a C-beta reverse primer. Each CDR3 protein is one row after TCRdb ran MiXCR on the multiplex PCR reads. Here the sample spans about 120,000 distinct CDR3 sequences, around 70% being singletons. Sequencing input: tumor-adjacent normal liver tissue. These receptors all stem from a woman aged 60 to 75 with primary liver carcinoma and hepatitis B virus infection.

Worth noting for this clonotype: A read error may explain this, as a much larger clone is one base away. This CDR3 is CASRRDWNTEAFF. DNA of the CDR3: TGTGCCAGCAGACGCGATTGGAACACTGAAGCTTTCTTT. The chain combines TRBV7-9 with TRBJ1-1; D ambiguous. CDR3 length equals 13 residues. Germline CDR1 SEHNR, CDR2 FQNEAQ (reference sequence). Trimming took off 6 bases at V and 1 base at J, with 9 bases between the two ends. The full variable domain, in which reference TRBV7-9 and TRBJ1-1 provide the parts outside the CDR3, is DTGVSQNPRHKITKRGQNVTFRCDPISEHNRLYWYRQTLGQGPEFLTYFQNEAQLEKSRLLSDRFSAERPKGSFSTLEIQRTEQGDSAMYLCASRRDWNTEAFFGQGTRLTVV.

Details on this clonotype: One end of the junction does not line up with germline, which may come from a read error. V is TRBV28 and J is TRBJ2-1; D perhaps matches TRBD1 (5 bases). In germline, CDR1 is MDHEN, CDR2 SYDVKM. The CDR3 has 17 amino acids. The CDR3 nucleotides read TGTGTCAGCAGTTTAGTTTTAAGGAACAGGCGATACAATGGGCAGTTCTTC. Amino acids: CVSSLVLRNRRYNGQFF.

This clonotype appeared a few times. A much larger clone lies a single base off, so this may be a read error. The CDR3 DNA sequence: TGCGCCAGCAGCCTTACCTCCAGGGGTAACACCGGGGAGCTGTTTTTT. Its protein product is CASSLTSRGNTGELFF. The chain has TRBV5-1 and TRBJ2-2; TRBD1 is a possible D gene (6 bases). Germline-derived CDR1 and CDR2 are SGHRS and YFSETQ. This CDR3 region has 16 residues. V lost 4 bases, J lost 2 bases, and 15 bases lay in between.

Comment on this clonotype: The conserved final phenylalanine or tryptophan is absent from the CDR3, which likely points to a read error. The chain carries TRBV29-1 and TRBJ2-7, with unresolved D. The CDR3 is made up of 13 amino acids. The germline V gene encodes CDR1 SQVTM and CDR2 ANQGSEA. Trimming left V 4 bases short and J 2 bases short, with 12 bases between. This chain's CDR3 is CSVGQIDAYEQYS. CDR3 in DNA: TGCAGCGTTGGCCAGATAGACGCCTACGAGCAGTACTCC.

This chain connects TRBV29-1 to TRBJ2-1; 8 positions match TRBD2. The CDR3 is 16 residues long. Trimming took 8 bases from V and 7 from J; bases not matched to a gene: 19. Germline CDR1 SQVTM, CDR2 ANQGSEA. Written as DNA, the CDR3 is TGCAGCATGGGGGGAACTAGCGGAAATCACGGGAATGAGCAGTTCTTC. This sequence encodes CSMGGTSGNHGNEQFF.

Note on this clonotype: At one end the junction does not follow the germline gene, possibly because of a read error. The chain employs TRBV29-1 and TRBJ2-1, with TRBD2 matching over 8 bases. This CDR3 is built from 14 residues. Germline V gene sequence: CDR1 SQVTM, CDR2 ANQGSEA. The CDR3 protein is CSVEGASGHNEQLF. In DNA, the CDR3 is TGCAGCGTTGAAGGGGCTAGCGGGCACAATGAGCAGCTCTTC.

This clonotype was observed once. Here the CDR3 omits its conserved ending phenylalanine or tryptophan, so a read error is the likely source. V usage is TRBV11-2 and J usage is TRBJ2-7; TRBD2 agrees at 7 bases. CDR3 size: 15 residues. Germline values: CDR1 SGHAT, CDR2 FQNNGV. This CDR3 reads CASTKVGGISGEQYL. The CDR3 coding sequence is TGTGCAAGTACAAAGGTGGGAGGGATATCTGGGGAGCAGTACCTC.

Details on this clonotype: The junction departs from the called germline gene at one end, perhaps through a read error. J is TRBJ2-1 and V is TRBV4-2; D might be TRBD2 (6 bases). This CDR3 is 15 amino acids long. Germline CDR1 is LGHNA and CDR2 is YNFKEQ. CDR3 in amino acids: CASSQKEMGGYEHFF. For the CDR3, the DNA is TGTGCCAGCAGCCAAAAGGAGATGGGGGGATATGAGCACTTCTTC.

A few counts support this clonotype. The chain has TRBV19 and TRBJ2-2; 9 bases agree with TRBD2. The CDR3 length is 20 residues. J gave up 2 bases and V 8 bases, and 21 bases lay outside the gene matches. Germline V CDR1 and CDR2: LNHDA, SQIVND (reference sequence). CDR3 loop: CASLEEGVGIAGVNTGELFF. The CDR3 bases are TGTGCCAGTCTCGAAGAGGGAGTCGGGATAGCGGGGGTTAACACCGGGGAGCTGTTTTTT.